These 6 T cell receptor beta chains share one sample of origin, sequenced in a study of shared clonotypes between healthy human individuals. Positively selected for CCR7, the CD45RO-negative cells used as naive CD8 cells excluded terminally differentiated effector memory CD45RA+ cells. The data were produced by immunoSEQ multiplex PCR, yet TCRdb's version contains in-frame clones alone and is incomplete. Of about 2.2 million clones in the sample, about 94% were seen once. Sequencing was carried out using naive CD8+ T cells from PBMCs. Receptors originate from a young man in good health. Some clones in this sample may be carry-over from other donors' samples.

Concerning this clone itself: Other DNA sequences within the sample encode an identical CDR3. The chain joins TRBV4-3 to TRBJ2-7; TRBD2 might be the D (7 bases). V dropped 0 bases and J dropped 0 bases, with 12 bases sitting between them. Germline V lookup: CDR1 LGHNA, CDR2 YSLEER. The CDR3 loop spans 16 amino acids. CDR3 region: CASSQDWGGPSYEQYF. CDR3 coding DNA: TGCGCCAGCAGCCAAGATTGGGGGGGCCCCTCCTACGAGCAGTACTTC.

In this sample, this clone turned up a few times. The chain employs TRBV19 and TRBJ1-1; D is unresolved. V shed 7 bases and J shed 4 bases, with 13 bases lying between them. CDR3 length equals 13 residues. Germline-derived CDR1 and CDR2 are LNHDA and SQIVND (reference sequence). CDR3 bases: TGTGCCAGTACAGCGGGCTGGTTCACTGAAGCTTTCTTT. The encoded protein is CASTAGWFTEAFF.

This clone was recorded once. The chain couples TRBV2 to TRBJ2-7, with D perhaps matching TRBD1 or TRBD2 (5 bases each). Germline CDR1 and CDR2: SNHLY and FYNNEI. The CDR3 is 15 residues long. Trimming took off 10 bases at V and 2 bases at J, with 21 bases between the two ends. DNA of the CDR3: TGTGCCAACAGCCAAGATCCGGGGCGGACCTACGAGCAGTACTTC. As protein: CANSQDPGRTYEQYF.

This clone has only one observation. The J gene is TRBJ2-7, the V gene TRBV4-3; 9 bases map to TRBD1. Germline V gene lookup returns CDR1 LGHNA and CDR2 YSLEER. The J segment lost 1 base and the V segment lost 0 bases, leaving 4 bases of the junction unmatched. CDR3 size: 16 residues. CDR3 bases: TGCGCCAGCAGCCAAGATAGGGACAGGGTTTCCTACGAGCAGTACTTC. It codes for CASSQDRDRVSYEQYF.

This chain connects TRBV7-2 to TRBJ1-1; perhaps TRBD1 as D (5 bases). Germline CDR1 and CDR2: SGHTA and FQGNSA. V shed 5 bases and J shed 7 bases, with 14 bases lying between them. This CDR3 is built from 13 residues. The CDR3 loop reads CASSLRMGVEAFF. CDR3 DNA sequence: TGTGCCAGCAGCCTACGGATGGGGGTTGAAGCTTTCTTT.

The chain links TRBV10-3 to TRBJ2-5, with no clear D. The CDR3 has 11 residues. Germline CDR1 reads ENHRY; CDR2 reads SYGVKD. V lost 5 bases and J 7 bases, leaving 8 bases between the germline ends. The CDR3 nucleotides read TGTGCCATCAGTTACGGCGGGACCCAGTACTTC. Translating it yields CAISYGGTQYF.